This T cell receptor (beta chain) came from a study of breast tumors, draining lymph nodes, adjacent tissues. Samples came from axillary lymph nodes draining the breast cancer. TCRdb re-analysed the multiplex PCR reads in MiXCR, keeping a single row per CDR3 protein. The repertoire holds approximately 210,000 distinct CDR3 sequences, 32% seen once, with over 1.1% in the top ten. The germline CDR1 and CDR2 sequences are DFQATT and SNEGSKA (reference sequence). The CDR3 extends over 13 amino acids. Trimming pared 5 bases from V and 12 bases from J, leaving 20 bases between. This clonotype was counted only a few times. Its target is not known. A clone one base away is much larger, so this may be a read error. General observations from the study: Compared with lymph nodes, tumors were less diverse; compared with nontumor tissue, more. Tumor T cell lymph node origin was a supported hypothesis, not proven.

The rearrangement uses TRBV20-1 and TRBJ2-1; maybe TRBD2 (5 bases). The sequenced sample was axillary lymph node tissue. This clonotype was sampled from a female donor with breast cancer. Some clones in this sample may be carry-over from other donors' samples. The CDR3 protein is CSAPRKLVDAQFF. The CDR3, as DNA: TGCAGTGCTCCACGTAAACTAGTGGATGCGCAGTTCTTC.